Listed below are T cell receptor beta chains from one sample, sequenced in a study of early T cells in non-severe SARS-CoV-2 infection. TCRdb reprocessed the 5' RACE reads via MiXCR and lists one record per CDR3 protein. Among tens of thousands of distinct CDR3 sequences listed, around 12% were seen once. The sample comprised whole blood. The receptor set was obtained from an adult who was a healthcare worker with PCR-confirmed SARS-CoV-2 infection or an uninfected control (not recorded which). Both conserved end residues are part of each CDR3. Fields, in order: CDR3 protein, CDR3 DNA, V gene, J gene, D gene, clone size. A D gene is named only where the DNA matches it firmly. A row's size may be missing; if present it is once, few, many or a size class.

cdr3_aa: CASSRTITGTSGSRANEQFF
cdr3_nt: TGTGCCAGCTCGCGTACGATCACCGGGACTAGCGGGAGCAGAGCCAATGAGCAGTTCTTC
v_call: TRBV18
j_call: TRBJ2-1
d_call: TRBD2
clone_size: -

cdr3_aa: CASSPWRAGSTDTQYF
cdr3_nt: TGTGCCAGCAGCCCCTGGCGGGCGGGAAGCACAGATACGCAGTATTTT
v_call: TRBV3-1
j_call: TRBJ2-3
d_call: -
clone_size: few

cdr3_aa: CASSLSGMPYEQYF
cdr3_nt: TGTGCCAGCAGTCTTAGCGGGATGCCCTACGAGCAGTACTTC
v_call: TRBV6-5
j_call: TRBJ2-7
d_call: TRBD2
clone_size: -

cdr3_aa: CASSQDPSGHQETQYF
cdr3_nt: TGCGCCAGCAGCCAAGACCCCAGCGGACACCAAGAGACCCAGTACTTC
v_call: TRBV4-3
j_call: TRBJ2-5
d_call: -
clone_size: few

cdr3_aa: CSASGRANEQFF
cdr3_nt: TGCAGTGCTAGCGGGAGGGCCAATGAGCAGTTCTTC
v_call: TRBV20-1
j_call: TRBJ2-1
d_call: TRBD2
clone_size: -

cdr3_aa: CASSAGGRVRF
cdr3_nt: TGTGCCAGCAGTGCGGGCGGGAGGGTCAGATTC
v_call: TRBV25-1
j_call: TRBJ2-5
d_call: TRBD2
clone_size: -

cdr3_aa: CASSILTRNEKLFF
cdr3_nt: TGTGCCAGTAGTATCCTCACCCGTAATGAAAAACTGTTTTTT
v_call: TRBV19
j_call: TRBJ1-4
d_call: -
clone_size: -

cdr3_aa: CAITQGSGNTIYF
cdr3_nt: TGTGCCATCACCCAGGGTTCTGGAAACACCATATATTTT
v_call: TRBV10-3
j_call: TRBJ1-3
d_call: -
clone_size: few

cdr3_aa: CASSQSPLSGWGATNEKLFF
cdr3_nt: TGCGCCAGCAGCCAGTCCCCTTTGTCGGGATGGGGTGCAACTAATGAAAAACTGTTTTTT
v_call: TRBV4-3
j_call: TRBJ1-4
d_call: -
clone_size: many

cdr3_aa: CASSLETAYGYTF
cdr3_nt: TGTGCCAGCAGCTTAGAGACAGCATATGGCTACACCTTC
v_call: TRBV7-2
j_call: TRBJ1-2
d_call: -
clone_size: -

cdr3_aa: CASSLARGNQPQHF
cdr3_nt: TGTGCCAGCAGTTTAGCGCGGGGCAATCAGCCCCAGCATTTT
v_call: TRBV12-3/TRBV12-4
j_call: TRBJ1-5
d_call: -
clone_size: few

cdr3_aa: CASSQAPRYDGYTF
cdr3_nt: TGCGCCAGCAGCCAAGCACCCCGATATGATGGCTACACCTTC
v_call: TRBV4-1
j_call: TRBJ1-2
d_call: -
clone_size: -

cdr3_aa: CASSLGGTGSYEQYF
cdr3_nt: TGTGCCAGCAGCTTAGGCGGGACAGGCTCCTACGAGCAGTACTTC
v_call: TRBV11-1
j_call: TRBJ2-7
d_call: TRBD1
clone_size: -

cdr3_aa: CSASPGLAGPSSYNEQFF
cdr3_nt: TGCAGTGCTTCACCGGGACTAGCGGGTCCGAGCTCCTACAATGAGCAGTTCTTC
v_call: TRBV20-1
j_call: TRBJ2-1
d_call: TRBD2
clone_size: many

cdr3_aa: CAWSPQGIGYTF
cdr3_nt: TGTGCCTGGAGTCCCCAGGGCATCGGCTACACCTTC
v_call: TRBV30
j_call: TRBJ1-2
d_call: -
clone_size: -

cdr3_aa: CASSPGRGLETQYF
cdr3_nt: TGTGCCAGCAGCCCGGGGAGGGGGCTTGAGACCCAGTACTTC
v_call: TRBV11-2
j_call: TRBJ2-5
d_call: -
clone_size: -

cdr3_aa: CASRGGVSHF
cdr3_nt: TGTGCCAGCAGGGGCGGGGTCAGCCACTTC
v_call: TRBV25-1
j_call: TRBJ2-7
d_call: -
clone_size: -

cdr3_aa: CSSSNRASGRPDTQYF
cdr3_nt: TGCAGTTCCTCAAACCGGGCTAGCGGGAGACCAGATACGCAGTATTTT
v_call: TRBV20-1
j_call: TRBJ2-3
d_call: TRBD2
clone_size: few

cdr3_aa: CASSPAGQSISNQPQHF
cdr3_nt: TGTGCCAGCAGCCCCGCGGGACAGTCAATTAGCAATCAGCCCCAGCATTTT
v_call: TRBV6-5
j_call: TRBJ1-5
d_call: TRBD1
clone_size: many

cdr3_aa: CSARDLSLVFNEQYF
cdr3_nt: TGCAGTGCTAGAGATTTATCACTAGTTTTCAACGAGCAGTACTTC
v_call: TRBV20-1
j_call: TRBJ2-7
d_call: -
clone_size: -

cdr3_aa: CATSRGARETQYF
cdr3_nt: TGTGCCACCAGCAGGGGGGCCCGAGAGACCCAGTACTTC
v_call: TRBV15
j_call: TRBJ2-5
d_call: -
clone_size: -

cdr3_aa: CASSFVGRANTGELFF
cdr3_nt: TGTGCCAGCAGTTTTGTCGGGAGGGCGAACACCGGGGAGCTGTTTTTT
v_call: TRBV12-3/TRBV12-4
j_call: TRBJ2-2
d_call: TRBD2
clone_size: few

cdr3_aa: CASSGGTGVNTEAFF
cdr3_nt: TGTGCCAGCAGCGGGGGAACAGGGGTGAACACTGAAGCTTTCTTT
v_call: TRBV2
j_call: TRBJ1-1
d_call: TRBD1
clone_size: -

cdr3_aa: CSARDYKRGDNEQFF
cdr3_nt: TGCAGTGCTAGAGATTATAAGCGGGGGGACAATGAGCAGTTCTTC
v_call: TRBV20-1
j_call: TRBJ2-1
d_call: TRBD2
clone_size: -

cdr3_aa: CASSLAPGQVVSPLHF
cdr3_nt: TGTGCCAGCAGCTTAGCCCCGGGACAGGTCGTGTCACCCCTCCACTTT
v_call: TRBV7-9
j_call: TRBJ1-6
d_call: TRBD1
clone_size: few

cdr3_aa: CASSLTRGSSYEQYF
cdr3_nt: TGTGCCAGCAGCTTGACCCGCGGAAGCTCCTACGAGCAGTACTTC
v_call: TRBV5-4
j_call: TRBJ2-7
d_call: -
clone_size: -

cdr3_aa: CASSPNTDTQYF
cdr3_nt: TGTGCCAGCAGCCCTAACACAGATACGCAGTATTTT
v_call: TRBV4-2
j_call: TRBJ2-3
d_call: -
clone_size: many

cdr3_aa: CASSRMSEQIEKLFF
cdr3_nt: TGTGCCAGCAGCAGGATGTCAGAACAAATTGAAAAACTGTTTTTT
v_call: TRBV7-9
j_call: TRBJ1-4
d_call: -
clone_size: -

cdr3_aa: CASSQEGARRVF
cdr3_nt: TGCGCCAGCAGCCAAGAGGGAGCCCGGAGGGTCTTC
v_call: TRBV4-1
j_call: TRBJ2-1
d_call: -
clone_size: -

cdr3_aa: CASSFGKEQFF
cdr3_nt: TGTGCCAGCAGCTTCGGTAAAGAGCAGTTCTTC
v_call: TRBV11-2
j_call: TRBJ2-1
d_call: -
clone_size: -

cdr3_aa: CAWSPLGTAYNQPQHF
cdr3_nt: TGTGCCTGGAGTCCCCTTGGGACAGCATACAATCAGCCCCAGCATTTT
v_call: TRBV30
j_call: TRBJ1-5
d_call: TRBD1
clone_size: few

cdr3_aa: CASSVSGRSYNEQFF
cdr3_nt: TGTGCCAGCAGCGTATCGGGCCGATCCTACAATGAGCAGTTCTTC
v_call: TRBV9
j_call: TRBJ2-1
d_call: -
clone_size: -

cdr3_aa: CASSVDTGGKAQHF
cdr3_nt: TGTGCCAGCAGCGTAGATACAGGGGGAAAGGCTCAGCATTTT
v_call: TRBV9
j_call: TRBJ1-5
d_call: TRBD1
clone_size: few

cdr3_aa: CASSFGTGVNTGELFF
cdr3_nt: TGTGCCAGCAGCTTCGGGACAGGCGTAAACACCGGGGAGCTGTTTTTT
v_call: TRBV5-5
j_call: TRBJ2-2
d_call: TRBD1
clone_size: -

cdr3_aa: CASSQSEDSLYEQYF
cdr3_nt: TGCGCCAGCAGTCAATCGGAGGACAGCCTCTACGAGCAGTACTTC
v_call: TRBV23-1
j_call: TRBJ2-7
d_call: -
clone_size: many

cdr3_aa: CASSKLAGIYNEQFF
cdr3_nt: TGTGCCAGCAGCAAACTAGCGGGGATCTACAATGAGCAGTTCTTC
v_call: TRBV7-2
j_call: TRBJ2-1
d_call: TRBD2
clone_size: few

cdr3_aa: CASSIRAGANVLTF
cdr3_nt: TGTGCCAGCAGCATTAGGGCGGGGGCCAACGTCCTGACTTTC
v_call: TRBV7-3
j_call: TRBJ2-6
d_call: -
clone_size: few

cdr3_aa: CASNGQGSSGANVLTF
cdr3_nt: TGTGCCAGCAATGGACAGGGAAGCTCTGGGGCCAACGTCCTGACTTTC
v_call: TRBV6-2/TRBV6-3
j_call: TRBJ2-6
d_call: TRBD1
clone_size: few

cdr3_aa: CASSSRWKFQETQYF
cdr3_nt: TGTGCCAGCAGCTCGCGATGGAAGTTCCAAGAGACCCAGTACTTC
v_call: TRBV13
j_call: TRBJ2-5
d_call: -
clone_size: -

cdr3_aa: CASSYSSLAEYNEQFF
cdr3_nt: TGTGCCAGCAGTTACTCGAGCCTAGCGGAGTACAATGAGCAGTTCTTC
v_call: TRBV6-5
j_call: TRBJ2-1
d_call: TRBD2
clone_size: -

cdr3_aa: CASSFSTGGITEAFF
cdr3_nt: TGTGCCAGCAGCTTTTCGACAGGGGGCATCACTGAAGCTTTCTTT
v_call: TRBV7-3
j_call: TRBJ1-1
d_call: TRBD1
clone_size: -

cdr3_aa: CASIVRLAGRDTQYF
cdr3_nt: TGTGCCAGCATCGTCCGGCTAGCGGGCCGAGATACGCAGTATTTT
v_call: TRBV7-8
j_call: TRBJ2-3
d_call: TRBD2
clone_size: -

cdr3_aa: CASSYSMGGRNHEQYF
cdr3_nt: TGTGCCAGCAGTTACTCGATGGGGGGGAGAAACCACGAGCAGTACTTC
v_call: TRBV6-6
j_call: TRBJ2-7
d_call: TRBD2
clone_size: many

cdr3_aa: CASRRQIVSNQPQHF
cdr3_nt: TGCGCCAGCAGGAGACAGATCGTTAGCAATCAGCCCCAGCATTTT
v_call: TRBV4-1
j_call: TRBJ1-5
d_call: -
clone_size: few

cdr3_aa: CASGGLYQPQHF
cdr3_nt: TGTGCCAGCGGGGGTCTCTACCAGCCCCAGCATTTT
v_call: TRBV12-3/TRBV12-4
j_call: TRBJ1-5
d_call: -
clone_size: few

cdr3_aa: CSVSGGNGYTF
cdr3_nt: TGCAGCGTATCAGGGGGTAATGGCTACACCTTC
v_call: TRBV29-1
j_call: TRBJ1-2
d_call: TRBD1
clone_size: -

cdr3_aa: CASSLVGDSRETQYF
cdr3_nt: TGTGCCAGCAGCTTAGTGGGGGACTCCAGGGAGACCCAGTACTTC
v_call: TRBV7-2
j_call: TRBJ2-5
d_call: -
clone_size: -

cdr3_aa: CASSPRHRGQGTDTQYF
cdr3_nt: TGTGCCAGCAGCCCCCGCCACAGGGGGCAGGGCACAGATACGCAGTATTTT
v_call: TRBV5-4
j_call: TRBJ2-3
d_call: TRBD1
clone_size: few

cdr3_aa: CASSVGGTSSYEQYF
cdr3_nt: TGTGCCAGCAGCGTAGGTGGGACTAGCTCCTACGAGCAGTACTTC
v_call: TRBV9
j_call: TRBJ2-7
d_call: TRBD2
clone_size: -

cdr3_aa: CASSPRTGVAEKLFF
cdr3_nt: TGTGCCAGCAGTCCGCGGACAGGGGTTGCGGAAAAACTGTTTTTT
v_call: TRBV27
j_call: TRBJ1-4
d_call: TRBD1
clone_size: few

cdr3_aa: CATSDRRTGTQYF
cdr3_nt: TGTGCCACCAGTGATAGACGGACGGGTACGCAGTATTTT
v_call: TRBV24-1
j_call: TRBJ2-3
d_call: -
clone_size: many

cdr3_aa: CASSSSGPGELFF
cdr3_nt: TGCGCCAGCAGCTCGAGCGGGCCCGGGGAGCTGTTTTTT
v_call: TRBV5-1
j_call: TRBJ2-2
d_call: -
clone_size: -

cdr3_aa: CASGLVDRAGLFF
cdr3_nt: TGTGCTAGTGGTTTGGTAGACAGGGCAGGTCTGTTCTTC
v_call: TRBV12-5
j_call: TRBJ2-1
d_call: TRBD1
clone_size: -

cdr3_aa: CASSSLPGRSFYEQYF
cdr3_nt: TGTGCCAGCAGCTCGTTACCGGGACGGTCCTTCTACGAGCAGTACTTC
v_call: TRBV11-2
j_call: TRBJ2-7
d_call: -
clone_size: -

cdr3_aa: CASSLPPGTGGIEAFF
cdr3_nt: TGTGCCAGCAGCTTACCGCCAGGGACAGGGGGTATCGAGGCTTTCTTT
v_call: TRBV11-2
j_call: TRBJ1-1
d_call: TRBD1
clone_size: -

cdr3_aa: CASSLAMNSPNGNTIYF
cdr3_nt: TGCGCCAGCAGCTTGGCCATGAACAGTCCTAATGGAAACACCATATATTTT
v_call: TRBV5-1
j_call: TRBJ1-3
d_call: -
clone_size: few

cdr3_aa: CASRTLAGSYEQYF
cdr3_nt: TGTGCCAGCAGGACACTAGCGGGATCTTACGAGCAGTACTTC
v_call: TRBV12-3/TRBV12-4
j_call: TRBJ2-7
d_call: TRBD2
clone_size: -

cdr3_aa: CASSEYRDSGGTDTQYF
cdr3_nt: TGTGCCAGCAGTGAATATAGGGACAGCGGAGGCACAGATACGCAGTATTTT
v_call: TRBV25-1
j_call: TRBJ2-3
d_call: TRBD1
clone_size: many